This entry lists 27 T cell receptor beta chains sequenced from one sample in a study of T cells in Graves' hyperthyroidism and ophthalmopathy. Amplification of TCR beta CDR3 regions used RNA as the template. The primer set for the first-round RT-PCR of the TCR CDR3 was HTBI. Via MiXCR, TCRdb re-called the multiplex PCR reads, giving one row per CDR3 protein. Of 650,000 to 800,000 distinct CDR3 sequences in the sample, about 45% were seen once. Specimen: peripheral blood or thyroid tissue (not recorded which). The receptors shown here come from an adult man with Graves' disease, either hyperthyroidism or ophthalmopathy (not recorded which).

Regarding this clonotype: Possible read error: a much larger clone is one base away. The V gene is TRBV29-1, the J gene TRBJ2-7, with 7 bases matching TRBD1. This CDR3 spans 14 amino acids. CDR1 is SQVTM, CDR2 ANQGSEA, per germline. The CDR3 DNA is TGCAGCGTTGGAGGGACAGTAAACTCCCACGAGCAGTACTTC. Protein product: CSVGGTVNSHEQYF.

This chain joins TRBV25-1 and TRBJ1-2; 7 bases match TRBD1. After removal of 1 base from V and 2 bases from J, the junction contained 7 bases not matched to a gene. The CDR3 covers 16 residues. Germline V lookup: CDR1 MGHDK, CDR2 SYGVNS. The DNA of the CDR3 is TGTGCCAGCAGTGAATCCGGACAGGCTGGGAACTATGGCTACACCTTC. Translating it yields CASSESGQAGNYGYTF.

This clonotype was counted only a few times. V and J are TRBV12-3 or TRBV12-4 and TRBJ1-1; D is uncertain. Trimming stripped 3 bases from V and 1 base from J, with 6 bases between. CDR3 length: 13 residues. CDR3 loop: CASSFRPNTEAFF. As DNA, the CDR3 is TGTGCCAGCAGTTTCAGGCCGAACACTGAAGCTTTCTTT.

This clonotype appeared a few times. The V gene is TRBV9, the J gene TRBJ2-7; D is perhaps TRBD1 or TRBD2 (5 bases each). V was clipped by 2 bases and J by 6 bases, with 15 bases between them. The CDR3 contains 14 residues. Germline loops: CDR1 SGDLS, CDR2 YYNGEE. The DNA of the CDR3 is TGTGCCAGCAGCGTTTTTGGTGGTGGGGGCGAGCAGTACTTC. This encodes CASSVFGGGGEQYF.

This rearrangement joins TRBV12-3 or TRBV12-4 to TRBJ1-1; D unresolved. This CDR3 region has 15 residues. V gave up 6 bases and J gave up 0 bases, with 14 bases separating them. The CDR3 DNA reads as TGTGCCAGCAGCCCGGCCTCGACACTGAACACTGAAGCTTTCTTT. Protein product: CASSPASTLNTEAFF.

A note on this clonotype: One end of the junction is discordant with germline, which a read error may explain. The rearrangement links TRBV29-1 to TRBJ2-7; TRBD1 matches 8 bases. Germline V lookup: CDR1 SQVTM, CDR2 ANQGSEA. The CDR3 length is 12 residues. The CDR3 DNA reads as TGCAGCGTAGGACAGGGTCCCTACGAGCAGCACTTC. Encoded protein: CSVGQGPYEQHF.

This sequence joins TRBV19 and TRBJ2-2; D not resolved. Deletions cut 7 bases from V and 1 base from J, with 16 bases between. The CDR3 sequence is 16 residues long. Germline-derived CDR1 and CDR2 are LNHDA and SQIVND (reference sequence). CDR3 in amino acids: CASINFAHGNTGELFF. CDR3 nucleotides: TGTGCCAGTATAAATTTTGCCCATGGGAACACCGGGGAGCTGTTTTTT.

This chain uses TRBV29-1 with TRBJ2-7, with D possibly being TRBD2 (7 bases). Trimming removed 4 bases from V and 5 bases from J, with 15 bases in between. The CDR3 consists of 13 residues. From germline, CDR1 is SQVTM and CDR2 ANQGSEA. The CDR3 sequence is CSVAFRGGNEQYF. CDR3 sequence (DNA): TGCAGCGTTGCTTTCAGGGGAGGGAACGAGCAGTACTTC.

The CDR3 loop reads CSEDRGNIEQYF. CDR3 bases: TGCAGCGAAGACAGGGGGAATATCGAGCAGTACTTC. The chain has TRBV29-1 and TRBJ2-7; 9 nucleotides match TRBD1. The CDR3 extends over 12 amino acids. Trimming cost V 7 bases and J 6 bases; bases outside gene matches: 7. CDR1 and CDR2 from the germline V gene are SQVTM and ANQGSEA.

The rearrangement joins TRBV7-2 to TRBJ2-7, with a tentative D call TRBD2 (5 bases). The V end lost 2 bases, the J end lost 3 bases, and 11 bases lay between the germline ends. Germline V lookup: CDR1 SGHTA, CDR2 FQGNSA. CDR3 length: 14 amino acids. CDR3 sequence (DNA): TGTGCCAGCAGCTTACGCCGGGGTAACTACGAGCAGTACTTC. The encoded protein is CASSLRRGNYEQYF.

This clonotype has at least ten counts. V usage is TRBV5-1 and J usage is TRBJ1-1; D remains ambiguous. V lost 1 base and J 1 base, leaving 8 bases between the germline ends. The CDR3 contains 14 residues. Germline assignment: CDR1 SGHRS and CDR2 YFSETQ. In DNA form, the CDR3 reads TGCGCCAGCAGCTTGAAAGGGCAGAACACTGAAGCTTTCTTT. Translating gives CASSLKGQNTEAFF.

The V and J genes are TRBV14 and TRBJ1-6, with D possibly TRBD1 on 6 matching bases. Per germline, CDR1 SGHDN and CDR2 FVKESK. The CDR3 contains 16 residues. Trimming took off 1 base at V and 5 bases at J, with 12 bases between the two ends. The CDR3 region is CASSQGTGFDNSPLHF. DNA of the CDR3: TGTGCCAGCAGCCAAGGAACAGGGTTCGATAATTCACCCCTCCACTTT.

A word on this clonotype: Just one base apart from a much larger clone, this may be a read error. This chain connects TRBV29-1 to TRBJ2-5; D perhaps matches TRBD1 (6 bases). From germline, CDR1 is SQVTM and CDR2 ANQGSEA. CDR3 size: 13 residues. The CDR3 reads CSVATGTQGTQYF. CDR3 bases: TGCAGCGTTGCGACAGGAACTCAAGGGACCCAGTACTTC.

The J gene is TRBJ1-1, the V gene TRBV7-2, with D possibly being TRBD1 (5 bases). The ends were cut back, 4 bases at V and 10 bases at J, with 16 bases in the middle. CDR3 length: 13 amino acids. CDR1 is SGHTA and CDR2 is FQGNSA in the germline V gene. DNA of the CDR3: TGTGCCAGCAGCTGGGGGACGGGAGTTGGAGCTTTCTTT. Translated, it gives CASSWGTGVGAFF. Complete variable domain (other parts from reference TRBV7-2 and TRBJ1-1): GAGVSQSPSNKVTEKGKDVELRCDPISGHTALYWYRQSLGQGLEFLIYFQGNSAPDKSGLPSDRFSAERTGGSVSTLTIQRTQQEDSAVYLCASSWGTGVGAFFGQGTRLTVV.

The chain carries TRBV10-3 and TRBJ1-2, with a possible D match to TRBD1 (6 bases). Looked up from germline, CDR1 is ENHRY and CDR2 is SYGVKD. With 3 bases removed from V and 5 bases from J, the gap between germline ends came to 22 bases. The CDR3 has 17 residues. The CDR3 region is CAISDYGEGGQIYGYTF. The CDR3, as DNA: TGTGCCATCAGTGATTATGGTGAAGGGGGTCAAATTTATGGCTACACCTTC.

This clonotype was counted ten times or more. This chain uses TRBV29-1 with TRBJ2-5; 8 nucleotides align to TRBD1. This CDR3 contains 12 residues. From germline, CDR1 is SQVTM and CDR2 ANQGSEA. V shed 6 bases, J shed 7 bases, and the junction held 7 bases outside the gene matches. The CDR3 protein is CSVVDRAVTQYF. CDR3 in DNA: TGCAGCGTCGTGGACAGGGCGGTGACCCAGTACTTC.

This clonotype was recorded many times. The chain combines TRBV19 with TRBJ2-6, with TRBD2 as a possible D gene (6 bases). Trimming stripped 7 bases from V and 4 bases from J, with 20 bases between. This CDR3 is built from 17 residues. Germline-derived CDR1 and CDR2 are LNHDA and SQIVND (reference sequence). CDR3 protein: CASTDRDFRAGANVLTF. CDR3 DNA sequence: TGTGCCAGTACCGATAGGGACTTTAGGGCCGGGGCCAACGTCCTGACTTTC. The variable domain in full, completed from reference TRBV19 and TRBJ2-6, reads DGGITQSPKYLFRKEGQNVTLSCEQNLNHDAMYWYRQDPGQGLRLIYYSQIVNDFQKGDIAEGYSVSREKKESFPLTVTSAQKNPTAFYLCASTDRDFRAGANVLTFGAGSRLTVL.

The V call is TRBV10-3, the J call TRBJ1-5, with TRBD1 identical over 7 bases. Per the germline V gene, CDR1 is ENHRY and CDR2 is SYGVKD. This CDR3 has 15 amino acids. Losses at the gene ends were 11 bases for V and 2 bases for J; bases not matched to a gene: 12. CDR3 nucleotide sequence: TGTGCCGGCAGTGCAAACAGGGGCGGCAATCAGCCCCAGCATTTT. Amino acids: CAGSANRGGNQPQHF.

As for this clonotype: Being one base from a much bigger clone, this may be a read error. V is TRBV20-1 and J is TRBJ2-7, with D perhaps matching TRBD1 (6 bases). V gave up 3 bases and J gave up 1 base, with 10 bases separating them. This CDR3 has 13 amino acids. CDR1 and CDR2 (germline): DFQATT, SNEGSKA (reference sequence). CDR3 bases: TGCAGTGCTAGGGACAGACCTTCCTACGAGCAGTACTTC. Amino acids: CSARDRPSYEQYF.

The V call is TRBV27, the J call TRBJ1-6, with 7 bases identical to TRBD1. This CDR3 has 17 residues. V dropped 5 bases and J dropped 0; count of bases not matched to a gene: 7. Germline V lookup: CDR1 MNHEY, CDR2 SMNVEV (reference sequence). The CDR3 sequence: CASSPIQGSSYNSPLHF. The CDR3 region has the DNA TGTGCCAGCAGTCCGATACAGGGGAGCTCCTATAATTCACCCCTCCACTTT.

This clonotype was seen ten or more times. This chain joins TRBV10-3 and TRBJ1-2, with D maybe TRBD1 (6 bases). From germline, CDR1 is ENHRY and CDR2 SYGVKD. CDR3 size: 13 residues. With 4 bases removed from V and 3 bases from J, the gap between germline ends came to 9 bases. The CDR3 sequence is CAISGRGYYGYTF. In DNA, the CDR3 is TGTGCCATCAGTGGCAGGGGCTACTATGGCTACACCTTC.

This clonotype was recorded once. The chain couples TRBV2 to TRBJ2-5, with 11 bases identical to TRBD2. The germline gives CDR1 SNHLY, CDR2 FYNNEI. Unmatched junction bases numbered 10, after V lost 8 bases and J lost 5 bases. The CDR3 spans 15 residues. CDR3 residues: CASSGLAGGSETQYF. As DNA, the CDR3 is TGTGCCAGCTCGGGGCTAGCGGGGGGATCGGAGACCCAGTACTTC. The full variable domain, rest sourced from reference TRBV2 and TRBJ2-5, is EPEVTQTPSHQVTQMGQEVILRCVPISNHLYFYWYRQILGQKVEFLVSFYNNEISEKSEIFDDQFSVERPDGSNFTLKIRSTKLEDSAMYFCASSGLAGGSETQYFGPGTRLLVL.

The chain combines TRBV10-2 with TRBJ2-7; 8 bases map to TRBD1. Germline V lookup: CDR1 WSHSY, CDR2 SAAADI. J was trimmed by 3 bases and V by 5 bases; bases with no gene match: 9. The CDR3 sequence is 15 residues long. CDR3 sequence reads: CASSIRTGRNYEQYF. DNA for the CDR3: TGCGCCAGCAGTATAAGGACAGGGCGGAACTACGAGCAGTACTTC.

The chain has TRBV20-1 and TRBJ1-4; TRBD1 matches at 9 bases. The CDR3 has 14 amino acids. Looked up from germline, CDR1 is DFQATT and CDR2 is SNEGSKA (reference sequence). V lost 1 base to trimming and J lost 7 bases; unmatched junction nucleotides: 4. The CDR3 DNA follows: TGCAGTGCTAGAGCCGGGACAGGGTTTGAAAAACTGTTTTTT. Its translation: CSARAGTGFEKLFF.

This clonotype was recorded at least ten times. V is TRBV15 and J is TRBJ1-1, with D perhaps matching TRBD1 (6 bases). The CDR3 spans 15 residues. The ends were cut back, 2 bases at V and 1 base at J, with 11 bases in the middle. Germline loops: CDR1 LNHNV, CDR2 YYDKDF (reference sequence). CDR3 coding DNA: TGTGCCACCAGCAGAAGGGAGGGGGGGAACACTGAAGCTTTCTTT. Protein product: CATSRREGGNTEAFF.

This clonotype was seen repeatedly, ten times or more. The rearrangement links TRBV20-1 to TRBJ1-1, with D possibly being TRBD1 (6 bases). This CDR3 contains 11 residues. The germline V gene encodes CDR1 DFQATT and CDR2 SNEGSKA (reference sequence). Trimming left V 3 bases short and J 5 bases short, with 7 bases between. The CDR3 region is CSASRGTEAFF. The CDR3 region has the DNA TGCAGTGCTAGCAGGGGAACTGAAGCTTTCTTT.

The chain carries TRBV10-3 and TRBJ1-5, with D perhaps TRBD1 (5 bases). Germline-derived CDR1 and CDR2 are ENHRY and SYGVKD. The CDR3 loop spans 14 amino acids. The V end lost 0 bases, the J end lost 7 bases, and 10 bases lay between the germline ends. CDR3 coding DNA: TGTGCCATCAGTGAGTCTGGGGGGGTCCAGCCCCAGCATTTT. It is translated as CAISESGGVQPQHF.